Below, one TCR beta chain is given with its context. Germline CDR1 and CDR2: LGHNA and YSLEER. Deletions cut 0 bases from V and 5 bases from J, with 6 bases between. The length of the CDR3 is 13 residues. Diagnostic criteria for definite or probable disease, in their recently defined form, were met by the patients with Susac syndrome. With random hexamers, roughly 0.5 to 1 ug RNA was reverse transcribed. Amplification of TCR beta CDR3 spanned 54 Vbeta and 13 Jbeta via immunoSEQ multiplex PCR. TCRdb re-derived calls from the immunoSEQ multiplex PCR reads in MiXCR, one entry per CDR3 protein. The sample lists over 150,000 distinct CDR3 sequences; around 96% were seen once. This sample stems from a study of CD8 T cells in Susac syndrome.

The gene calls are TRBV4-3 and TRBJ2-3; no reliable D call. Input material: CD4+ T cells from PBMCs. The clonotype originates from a human donor with Susac syndrome. The CDR3 region has the DNA TGCGCCAGCAGCCAAGATAGGAGAGATACGCAGTATTTT. This encodes CASSQDRRDTQYF.